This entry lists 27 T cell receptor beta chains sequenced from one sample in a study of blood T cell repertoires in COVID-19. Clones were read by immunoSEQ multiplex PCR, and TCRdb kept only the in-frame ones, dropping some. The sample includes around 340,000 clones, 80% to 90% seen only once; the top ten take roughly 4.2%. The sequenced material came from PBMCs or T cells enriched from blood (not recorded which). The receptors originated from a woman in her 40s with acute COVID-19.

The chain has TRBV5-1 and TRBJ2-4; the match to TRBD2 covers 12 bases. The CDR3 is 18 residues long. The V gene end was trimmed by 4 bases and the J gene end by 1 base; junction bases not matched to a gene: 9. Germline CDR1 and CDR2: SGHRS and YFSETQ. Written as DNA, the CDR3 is TGCGCCAGCAGCCCCCAACCTACTAGCGGGGGGGCCAAAAACATTCAGTACTTC. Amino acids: CASSPQPTSGGAKNIQYF.

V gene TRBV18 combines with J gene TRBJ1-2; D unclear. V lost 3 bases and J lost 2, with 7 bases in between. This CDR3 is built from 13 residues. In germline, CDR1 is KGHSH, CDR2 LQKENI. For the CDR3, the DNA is TGTGCCAGCTCACCGGGAGACAACTATGGCTACACCTTC. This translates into CASSPGDNYGYTF.

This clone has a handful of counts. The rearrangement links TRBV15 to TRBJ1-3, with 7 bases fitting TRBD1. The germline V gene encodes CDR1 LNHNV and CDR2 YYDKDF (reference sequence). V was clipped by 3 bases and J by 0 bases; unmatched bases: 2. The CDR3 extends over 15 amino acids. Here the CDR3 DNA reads TGTGCCACCAGCAGGGGGGACAGCTCTGGAAACACCATATATTTT. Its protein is CATSRGDSSGNTIYF.

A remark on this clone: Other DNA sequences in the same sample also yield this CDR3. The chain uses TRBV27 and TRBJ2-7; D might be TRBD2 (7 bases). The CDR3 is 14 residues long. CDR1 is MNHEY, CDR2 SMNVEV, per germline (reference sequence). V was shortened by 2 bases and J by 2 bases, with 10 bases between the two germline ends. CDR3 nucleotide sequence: TGTGCCAGCAGTTTAGCGGGGGCCACCTACGAGCAGTACTTC. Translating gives CASSLAGATYEQYF.

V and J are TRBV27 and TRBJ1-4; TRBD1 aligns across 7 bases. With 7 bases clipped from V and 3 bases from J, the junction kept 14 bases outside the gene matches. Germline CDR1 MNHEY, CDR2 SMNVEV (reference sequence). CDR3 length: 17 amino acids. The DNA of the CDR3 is TGTGCCAGCAAACCCCGACAGGGCCCGTCGGCTAATGAAAAACTGTTTTTT. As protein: CASKPRQGPSANEKLFF. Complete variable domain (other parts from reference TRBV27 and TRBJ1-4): EAQVTQNPRYLITVTGKKLTVTCSQNMNHEYMSWYRQDPGLGLRQIYYSMNVEVTDKGDVPEGYKVSRKEKRNFPLILESPSPNQTSLYFCASKPRQGPSANEKLFFGSGTQLSVL.

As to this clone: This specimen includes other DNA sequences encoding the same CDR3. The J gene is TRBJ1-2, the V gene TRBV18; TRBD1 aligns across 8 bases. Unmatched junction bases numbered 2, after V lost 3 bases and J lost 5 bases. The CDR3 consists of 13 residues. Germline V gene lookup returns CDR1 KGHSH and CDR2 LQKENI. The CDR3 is CASSPGQGYGYTF. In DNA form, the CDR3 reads TGTGCCAGCTCACCCGGACAGGGATATGGCTACACCTTC.

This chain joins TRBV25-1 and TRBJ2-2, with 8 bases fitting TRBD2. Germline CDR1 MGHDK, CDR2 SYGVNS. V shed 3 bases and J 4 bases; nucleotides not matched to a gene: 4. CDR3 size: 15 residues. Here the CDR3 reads CASSDPGTSTGELFF. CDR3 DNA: TGTGCCAGCAGTGACCCCGGGACTAGCACCGGGGAGCTGTTTTTT.

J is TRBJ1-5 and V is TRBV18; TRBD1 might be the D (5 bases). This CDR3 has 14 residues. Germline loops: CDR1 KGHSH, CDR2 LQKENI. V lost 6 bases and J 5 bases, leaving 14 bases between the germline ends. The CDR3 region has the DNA TGTGCCAGCTCTCGGGCAGGGAACCATCAGCCCCAGCATTTT. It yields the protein CASSRAGNHQPQHF.

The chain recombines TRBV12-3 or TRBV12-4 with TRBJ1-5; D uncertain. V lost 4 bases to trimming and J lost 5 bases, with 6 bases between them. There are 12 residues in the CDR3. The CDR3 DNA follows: TGTGCCAGCAGTTCCCGGGATCAGCCCCAGCATTTT. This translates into CASSSRDQPQHF.

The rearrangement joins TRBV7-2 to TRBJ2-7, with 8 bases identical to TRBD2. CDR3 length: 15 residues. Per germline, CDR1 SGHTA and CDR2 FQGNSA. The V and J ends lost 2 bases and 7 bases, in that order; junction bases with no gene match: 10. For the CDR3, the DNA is TGTGCCAGCAGCTTAATAGCGGGGACCACTGGGGAGCAGTACTTC. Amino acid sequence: CASSLIAGTTGEQYF.

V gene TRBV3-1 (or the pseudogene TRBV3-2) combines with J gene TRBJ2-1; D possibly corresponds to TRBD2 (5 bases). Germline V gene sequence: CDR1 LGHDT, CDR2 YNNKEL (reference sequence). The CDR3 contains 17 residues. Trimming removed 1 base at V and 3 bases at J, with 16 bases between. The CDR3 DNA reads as TGTGCCAGCAGCCAAGGAGGGTCAGGTTTCTACTACAATGAGCAGTTCTTC. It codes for CASSQGGSGFYYNEQFF.

The CDR3 DNA reads TGTGCCAGCAGGATGCTAGCGGAACTTTACAATGAGCAGTTCTTC. Its translation: CASRMLAELYNEQFF. This rearrangement joins TRBV6-5 to TRBJ2-1; 7 nucleotides align to TRBD2. V shed 6 bases, J shed 4 bases, and the junction held 9 bases outside the gene matches. This CDR3 contains 15 residues. Germline V lookup: CDR1 MNHEY, CDR2 SVGAGI.

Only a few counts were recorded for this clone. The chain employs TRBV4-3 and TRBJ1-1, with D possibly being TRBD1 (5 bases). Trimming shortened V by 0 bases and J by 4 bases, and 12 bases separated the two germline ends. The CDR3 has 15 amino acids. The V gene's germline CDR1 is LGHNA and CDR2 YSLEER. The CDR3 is CASSQEGGGLTEAFF. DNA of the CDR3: TGCGCCAGCAGCCAAGAGGGGGGAGGTCTCACTGAAGCTTTCTTT.

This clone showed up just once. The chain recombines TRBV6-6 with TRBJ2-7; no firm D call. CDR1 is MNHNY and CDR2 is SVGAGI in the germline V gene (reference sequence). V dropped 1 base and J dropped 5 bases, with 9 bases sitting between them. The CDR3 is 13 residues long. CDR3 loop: CASSYFQVDEQYF. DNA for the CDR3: TGTGCCAGCAGTTACTTCCAGGTCGACGAGCAGTACTTC.

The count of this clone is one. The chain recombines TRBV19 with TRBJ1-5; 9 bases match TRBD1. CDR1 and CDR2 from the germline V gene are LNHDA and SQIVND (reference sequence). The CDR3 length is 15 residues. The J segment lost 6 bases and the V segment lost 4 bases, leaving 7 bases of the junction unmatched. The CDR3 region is CASSSQQGAGQPQHF. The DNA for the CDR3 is TGTGCCAGTAGTAGCCAACAGGGGGCAGGTCAGCCCCAGCATTTT. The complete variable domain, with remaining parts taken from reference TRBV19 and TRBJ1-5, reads DGGITQSPKYLFRKEGQNVTLSCEQNLNHDAMYWYRQDPGQGLRLIYYSQIVNDFQKGDIAEGYSVSREKKESFPLTVTSAQKNPTAFYLCASSSQQGAGQPQHFGDGTRLSIL.

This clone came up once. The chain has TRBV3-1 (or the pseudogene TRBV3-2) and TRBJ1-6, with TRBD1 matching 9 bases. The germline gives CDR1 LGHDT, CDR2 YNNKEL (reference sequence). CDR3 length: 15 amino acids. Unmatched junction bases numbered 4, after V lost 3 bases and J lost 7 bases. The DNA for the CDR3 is TGTGCCAGCAGCCAGGGGGACAGGGTAAATTCACCCCTCCACTTT. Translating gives CASSQGDRVNSPLHF.

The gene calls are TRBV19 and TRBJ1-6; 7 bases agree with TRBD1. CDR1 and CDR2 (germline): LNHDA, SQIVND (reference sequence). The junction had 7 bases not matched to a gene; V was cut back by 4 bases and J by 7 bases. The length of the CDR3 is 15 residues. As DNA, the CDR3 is TGTGCCAGTAGTAACTACGGGACAGCAAATTCACCCCTCCACTTT. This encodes CASSNYGTANSPLHF.

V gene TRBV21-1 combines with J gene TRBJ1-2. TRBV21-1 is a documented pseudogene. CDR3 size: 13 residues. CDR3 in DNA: TGTGCCAGCAGCTGGGAGGGCCCTGATTACTACACCTTC. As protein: CASSWEGPDYYTF.

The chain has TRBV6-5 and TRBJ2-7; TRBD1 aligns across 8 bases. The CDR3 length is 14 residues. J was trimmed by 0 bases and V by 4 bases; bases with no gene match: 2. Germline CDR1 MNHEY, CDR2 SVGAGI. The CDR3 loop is CASSFDRGSYEQYF. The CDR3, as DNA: TGTGCCAGCAGTTTTGACAGGGGCTCCTACGAGCAGTACTTC.

The CDR3, as DNA: TGTGCCAGCTCACCAATGACAGACCCTCGGGCTTTCTTT. Translation gives CASSPMTDPRAFF. The J gene is TRBJ1-1, the V gene TRBV18, with a possible D match to TRBD1 (5 bases). The CDR3 extends over 13 amino acids. V shed 2 bases and J shed 11 bases, with 15 bases lying between them. CDR1 is KGHSH, CDR2 LQKENI, per germline.

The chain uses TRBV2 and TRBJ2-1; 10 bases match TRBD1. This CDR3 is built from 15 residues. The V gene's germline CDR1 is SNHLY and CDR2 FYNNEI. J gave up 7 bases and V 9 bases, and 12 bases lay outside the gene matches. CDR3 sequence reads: CASASGQGRRNEQFF. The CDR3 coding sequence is TGTGCCAGTGCCTCGGGACAGGGGCGTAGGAATGAGCAGTTCTTC.

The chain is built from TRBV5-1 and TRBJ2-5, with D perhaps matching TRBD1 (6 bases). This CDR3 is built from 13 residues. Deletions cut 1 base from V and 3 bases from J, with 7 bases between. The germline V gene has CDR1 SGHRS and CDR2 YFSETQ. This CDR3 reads CASSLRQEETQYF. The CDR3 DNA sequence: TGCGCCAGCAGCTTGAGACAGGAAGAGACCCAGTACTTC. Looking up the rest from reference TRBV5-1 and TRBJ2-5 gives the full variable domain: KAGVTQTPRYLIKTRGQQVTLSCSPISGHRSVSWYQQTPGQGLQFLFEYFSETQRNKGNFPGRFSGRQFSNSRSEMNVSTLELGDSALYLCASSLRQEETQYFGPGTRLLVL.

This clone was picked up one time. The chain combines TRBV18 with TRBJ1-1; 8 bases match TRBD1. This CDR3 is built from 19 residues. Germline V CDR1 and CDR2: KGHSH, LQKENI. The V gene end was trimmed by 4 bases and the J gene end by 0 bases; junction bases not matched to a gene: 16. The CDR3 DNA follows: TGTGCCAGCTCACTTGACGACAGGGGCTTTAGGGTGATGAACACTGAAGCTTTCTTT. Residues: CASSLDDRGFRVMNTEAFF.

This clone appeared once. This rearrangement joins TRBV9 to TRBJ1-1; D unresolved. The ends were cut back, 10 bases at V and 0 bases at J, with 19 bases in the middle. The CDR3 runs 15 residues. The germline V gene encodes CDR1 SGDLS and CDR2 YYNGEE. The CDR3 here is CALPRRVVMNTEAFF. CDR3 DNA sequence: TGTGCCCTTCCTAGGCGGGTGGTCATGAACACTGAAGCTTTCTTT.

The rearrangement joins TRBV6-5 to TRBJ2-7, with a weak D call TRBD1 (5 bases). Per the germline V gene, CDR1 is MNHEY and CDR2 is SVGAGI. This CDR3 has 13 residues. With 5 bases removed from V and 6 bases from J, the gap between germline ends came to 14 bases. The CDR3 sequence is CASSPGQPGEQYF. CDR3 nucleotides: TGTGCCAGCAGTCCCGGACAACCCGGCGAGCAGTACTTC.

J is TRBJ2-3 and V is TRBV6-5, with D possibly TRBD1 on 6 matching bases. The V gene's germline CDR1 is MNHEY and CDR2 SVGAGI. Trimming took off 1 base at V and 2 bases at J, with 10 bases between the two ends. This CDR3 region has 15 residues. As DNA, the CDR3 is TGTGCCAGCAGTTACTTGGGACAATACACAGATACGCAGTATTTT. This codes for CASSYLGQYTDTQYF.

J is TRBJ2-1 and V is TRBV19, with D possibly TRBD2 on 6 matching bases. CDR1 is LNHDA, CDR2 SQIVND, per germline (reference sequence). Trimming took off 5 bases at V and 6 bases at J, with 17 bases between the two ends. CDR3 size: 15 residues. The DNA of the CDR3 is TGTGCCAGTAGTCCACTGGGGATCGGGGGCAATGAGCAGTTCTTC. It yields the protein CASSPLGIGGNEQFF.